These 27 T cell receptor beta chains originate from one sample sequenced in a study of PD-L1 blockade in urothelial cancer. Time point indicated: pretreatment peripheral blood. Method: immunoSEQ multiplex PCR; TCRdb's copy keeps in-frame clones and lacks some. Of roughly 87,000 clones listed, 89% were seen once; the top ten hold 0.85% to 1%. The sequencing used PBMCs, collected around atezolizumab (anti-PD-L1) treatment. The source of these receptors is an elderly woman with urothelial cancer.

The chain is built from TRBV9 and TRBJ1-2; D call uncertain. The CDR3 extends over 14 amino acids. Germline CDR1 and CDR2: SGDLS and YYNGEE. The V end was cut by 0 bases, the J end by 4 bases, with 10 bases between. CDR3 in amino acids: CASSVDSIGYGYTF. The CDR3, as DNA: TGTGCCAGCAGCGTAGACAGTATCGGCTATGGCTACACCTTC.

The rearrangement uses TRBV6-5 and TRBJ1-1; 9 bases map to TRBD1. Per germline, CDR1 MNHEY and CDR2 SVGAGI. Unmatched junction bases numbered 3, after V lost 6 bases and J lost 1 base. The CDR3 sequence is 14 residues long. The CDR3 DNA reads TGTGCCAGCAGGGGACAGGGTACGAACACTGAAGCTTTCTTT. Translating gives CASRGQGTNTEAFF.

In DNA, the CDR3 is TGTGCCACCAGCAGGGGACAGGGCTATGGCTACACCTTC. Protein: CATSRGQGYGYTF. The rearrangement uses TRBV15 and TRBJ1-2; 9 nucleotides line up with TRBD1. V lost 3 bases, J lost 4 bases, and 0 bases stayed unmatched. The CDR3 spans 13 residues. The germline V gene has CDR1 LNHNV and CDR2 YYDKDF (reference sequence).

The gene calls are TRBV2 and TRBJ1-5; unclear D gene. This CDR3 region has 13 residues. V was cut by 4 bases and J by 2 bases, with 6 bases left in between. CDR1 is SNHLY and CDR2 is FYNNEI in the germline V gene. As DNA, the CDR3 is TGTGCCAGCAGTGTCACAGGCAATCAGCCCCAGCATTTT. Its protein product is CASSVTGNQPQHF.

This CDR3 reads CASSPAGAKYEQYF. The CDR3 DNA is TGTGCCAGCTCACCGGCAGGGGCTAAGTACGAGCAGTACTTC. The rearrangement joins TRBV18 to TRBJ2-7, with D perhaps matching TRBD1 (6 bases). V lost 3 bases and J lost 4, with 13 bases in between. Germline V lookup: CDR1 KGHSH, CDR2 LQKENI. The CDR3 covers 14 residues.

J is TRBJ2-5 and V is TRBV27, with 8 bases lining up with TRBD2. J was trimmed by 9 bases and V by 6 bases; bases with no gene match: 18. The CDR3 consists of 16 residues. The germline gives CDR1 MNHEY, CDR2 SMNVEV (reference sequence). The DNA for the CDR3 is TGTGCCAGCAGGGGGCCAGCGGGAGACCCAAGGGTGGCCCAGTACTTC. Translation gives CASRGPAGDPRVAQYF.

The rearrangement uses TRBV6-5 and TRBJ1-5, with TRBD1 matching over 7 bases. The CDR3 spans 13 residues. V lost 6 bases and J lost 6; bases outside the gene matches: 5. Per the germline V gene, CDR1 is MNHEY and CDR2 is SVGAGI. As DNA, the CDR3 is TGTGCCAGCAGCGACAGGGACCTTCAGCCCCAGCATTTT. Translation: CASSDRDLQPQHF.

The chain uses TRBV25-1 and TRBJ1-1; unclear D gene. The V end lost 0 bases, the J end lost 4 bases, and 6 bases lay between the germline ends. Germline lookup yields CDR1 MGHDK and CDR2 SYGVNS. This CDR3 is 13 amino acids long. CDR3 in amino acids: CASSEYSVTEAFF. The CDR3 nucleotides read TGTGCCAGCAGTGAATATTCCGTCACTGAAGCTTTCTTT. Looking up the rest from reference TRBV25-1 and TRBJ1-1 gives the full variable domain: EADIYQTPRYLVIGTGKKITLECSQTMGHDKMYWYQQDPGMELHLIHYSYGVNSTEKGDLSSESTVSRIRTEHFPLTLESARPSHTSQYLCASSEYSVTEAFFGQGTRLTVV.

The J gene is TRBJ2-7, the V gene TRBV15; 7 bases map to TRBD1. The CDR3 sequence is 15 residues long. V gave up 5 bases and J gave up 0 bases; unmatched junction bases: 7. Per the germline V gene, CDR1 is LNHNV and CDR2 is YYDKDF (reference sequence). The CDR3 reads CATSPGQIYSYEQYF. The CDR3 coding sequence is TGTGCCACCAGCCCGGGACAGATTTACTCCTACGAGCAGTACTTC. Full variable domain (rest looked up from reference TRBV15 and TRBJ2-7): DAMVIQNPRYQVTQFGKPVTLSCSQTLNHNVMYWYQQKSSQAPKLLFHYYDKDFNNEADTPDNFQSRRPNTSFCFLDIRSPGLGDTAMYLCATSPGQIYSYEQYFGPGTRLTVT.

The count of this clone is one. The J gene is TRBJ2-7, the V gene TRBV5-4; the D is unclear. The germline V and J ends were trimmed by 4 bases and 2 bases, with 13 bases remaining between them. From germline, CDR1 is SGHNT and CDR2 YYREEE (reference sequence). The CDR3 runs 14 residues. CDR3 nucleotide sequence: TGTGCCAGCAGCCCGATAGCTCGCCCCTACGAGCAGTACTTC. Its protein is CASSPIARPYEQYF.

The chain employs TRBV7-3 and TRBJ2-1; tentatively, D is TRBD2 (5 bases). The V and J ends lost 5 bases and 11 bases respectively, with 13 bases between them. Germline V gene lookup returns CDR1 SGHTA and CDR2 FQGTGA. CDR3 size: 12 residues. The CDR3 DNA reads as TGTGCCAGCAGCACCGGACGGGATAAGCAGTTCTTC. This codes for CASSTGRDKQFF.

V usage is TRBV5-6 and J usage is TRBJ2-5; D perhaps matches TRBD2 (5 bases). The CDR3 is 14 residues long. Trimming took 0 bases from V and 2 from J, leaving 8 bases between them. The V gene's germline CDR1 is SGHDT and CDR2 YYEEEE. The CDR3 DNA is TGTGCCAGCAGCTTGGAAGCGGCTCAAGAGACCCAGTACTTC. Its protein product is CASSLEAAQETQYF.

V usage is TRBV9 and J usage is TRBJ2-4; 10 bases align to TRBD2. The CDR3 is made up of 17 amino acids. CDR1 is SGDLS, CDR2 YYNGEE, per germline. V was clipped by 0 bases and J by 2 bases; unmatched bases: 5. The CDR3 reads CASSVGLAGVSKNIQYF. The CDR3 nucleotides are TGTGCCAGCAGCGTAGGGCTAGCGGGAGTCTCCAAAAACATTCAGTACTTC.

The chain uses TRBV5-1 and TRBJ2-1, with TRBD2 matching 12 bases. The germline V gene has CDR1 SGHRS and CDR2 YFSETQ. The CDR3 spans 15 residues. The junction had 14 bases not matched to a gene; V was cut back by 4 bases and J by 15 bases. CDR3 sequence (DNA): TGCGCCAGCAGCACGACTAGCGGGAGTCCCCTTCGGCTGTTCTTC. As protein: CASSTTSGSPLRLFF.

This sequence joins TRBV19 and TRBJ2-2; D is perhaps TRBD1 (6 bases). Germline CDR1 LNHDA, CDR2 SQIVND (reference sequence). V shed 5 bases and J shed 0 bases, with 10 bases lying between them. This CDR3 comprises 15 residues. DNA for the CDR3: TGTGCCAGTAGTCCGACAGGATCGAACACCGGGGAGCTGTTTTTT. Translating gives CASSPTGSNTGELFF.

V gene TRBV10-3 combines with J gene TRBJ1-3; TRBD1 might be the D (6 bases). V was trimmed by 0 bases and J by 2 bases, leaving 17 bases between them. CDR1 is ENHRY and CDR2 is SYGVKD in the germline V gene. CDR3 length: 18 amino acids. CDR3 bases: TGTGCCATCAGTGAGTCCGGGGGGACACCTACCACTGGAAACACCATATATTTT. It encodes CAISESGGTPTTGNTIYF.

This clone was seen only once. The V gene is TRBV5-1, the J gene TRBJ2-2; D is possibly TRBD1 (5 bases). Trimming left V 2 bases short and J 4 bases short, with 6 bases between. The germline gives CDR1 SGHRS, CDR2 YFSETQ. The CDR3 loop spans 13 amino acids. As DNA, the CDR3 is TGCGCCAGCAGCTTAGGGGCCACCGGGGAGCTGTTTTTT. This encodes CASSLGATGELFF.

The gene calls are TRBV7-2 and TRBJ2-7; TRBD1 is a possible D gene (5 bases). This CDR3 comprises 14 residues. V dropped 5 bases and J dropped 2 bases, with 13 bases sitting between them. Germline V gene data show CDR1 as SGHTA and CDR2 as FQGNSA. The CDR3 nucleotides read TGTGCCAGCAGCCGTAGAAGGGGTACCTACGAGCAGTACTTC. This translates into CASSRRRGTYEQYF.

The gene calls are TRBV27 and TRBJ2-7, with 11 bases fitting TRBD1. CDR1 and CDR2 from the germline V gene are MNHEY and SMNVEV (reference sequence). J was trimmed by 5 bases and V by 6 bases; bases with no gene match: 3. CDR3 length equals 13 residues. The CDR3 coding sequence is TGTGCCAGCAGAGGACAGGGGGCAAACGAGCAGTACTTC. Translating gives CASRGQGANEQYF.

V and J are TRBV5-1 and TRBJ2-7, with 7 bases lining up with TRBD2. Germline V CDR1 and CDR2: SGHRS, YFSETQ. V lost 0 bases and J lost 3; bases outside the gene matches: 6. The CDR3 has 15 amino acids. DNA of the CDR3: TGCGCCAGCAGCTTGGAAGGGGAGGGTCTCTACGAGCAGTACTTC. Protein product: CASSLEGEGLYEQYF.

This CDR3 reads CASSTTNLYEQYF. The CDR3 region has the DNA TGTGCCAGTAGTACGACAAACCTCTACGAGCAGTACTTC. The genes are TRBV19 and TRBJ2-7; D gene uncertain. The germline V gene has CDR1 LNHDA and CDR2 SQIVND (reference sequence). The V end was cut by 4 bases, the J end by 3 bases, with 10 bases between. This CDR3 comprises 13 residues.

V is TRBV28 and J is TRBJ2-5; TRBD2 might be the D (6 bases). CDR1 and CDR2 (germline): MDHEN, SYDVKM. V dropped 4 bases and J dropped 5 bases, with 17 bases sitting between them. The CDR3 runs to 15 residues. The CDR3 loop is CASSSILEGWETQYF. The DNA for the CDR3 is TGTGCCAGCAGTTCCATCCTGGAGGGGTGGGAGACCCAGTACTTC.

This chain uses TRBV10-3 with TRBJ2-7; TRBD2 aligns across 7 bases. Trimming at V came to 6 bases and at J to 3 bases, leaving 5 bases not matched to a gene. The CDR3 loop spans 13 amino acids. The germline V gene encodes CDR1 ENHRY and CDR2 SYGVKD. DNA for the CDR3: TGTGCCATCAGCACTAGCGATCGCTACGAGCAGTACTTC. This sequence encodes CAISTSDRYEQYF.

This clone was detected only once. The CDR3 here is CSVGDGRQPQHF. CDR3 nucleotide sequence: TGCAGCGTTGGCGACGGGAGGCAGCCCCAGCATTTT. This chain connects TRBV29-1 to TRBJ1-5; D not certain. The length of the CDR3 is 12 residues. V lost 4 bases and J 7 bases, leaving 11 bases between the germline ends. The germline gives CDR1 SQVTM, CDR2 ANQGSEA.

The chain carries TRBV5-4 and TRBJ2-2; 10 nucleotides agree with TRBD1. CDR1 and CDR2 from the germline V gene are SGHNT and YYREEE (reference sequence). With V trimmed by 3 bases and J by 4 bases, 9 bases remained unmatched. The CDR3 is 17 residues long. DNA of the CDR3: TGTGCCAGCAGCTCCCCAGGGGACAGGGGTGGCACCGGGGAGCTGTTTTTT. It encodes CASSSPGDRGGTGELFF.

The rearrangement links TRBV7-9 to TRBJ2-7; the D gene is possibly TRBD1 (6 bases). CDR1 and CDR2 (germline): SEHNR, FQNEAQ (reference sequence). This CDR3 has 15 residues. V shed 5 bases and J shed 3 bases, with 17 bases lying between them. Here the CDR3 reads CASSRPDSSHYEQYF. The CDR3 bases are TGTGCCAGCAGCAGACCGGACAGTTCACACTACGAGCAGTACTTC.

The chain employs TRBV28 and TRBJ2-7; no definite D call. The CDR3 spans 13 residues. V gave up 1 base and J gave up 4 bases, with 8 bases separating them. Per the germline V gene, CDR1 is MDHEN and CDR2 is SYDVKM. This chain's CDR3 is CASSLSVNYEQYF. CDR3 in DNA: TGTGCCAGCAGTTTATCGGTCAATTACGAGCAGTACTTC.